This T cell receptor (beta chain) comes out of a study of human T cells and chemical hapten exposure. The study's library attached unique molecular identifiers to single cDNA molecules. TCRdb re-derived calls from the reads in MiXCR, one entry per CDR3 protein. This sample has about 120,000 distinct CDR3 sequences, with more than 8.5% found just once. The starting material, unfractionated whole blood, was used for total RNA extraction. The CDR3 extends over 15 amino acids. Looked up from germline, CDR1 is SGHDT and CDR2 is YYEEEE. V dropped 0 bases and J dropped 0; count of bases not matched to a gene: 1.

The J gene is TRBJ2-5, the V gene TRBV5-6; 8 bases are a match to TRBD1. The specimen was whole blood. The receptor's source is a human donor in good health. Some clones in this sample may be carry-over from other donors' samples. The CDR3 loop is CASSLEDRDQETQYF. The CDR3 nucleotides read TGTGCCAGCAGCTTGGAGGACAGGGACCAAGAGACCCAGTACTTC.